The 26 T cell receptor beta chains below all came from one sample that was sequenced in a study of T-cell reconstitution after alpha-beta-depleted transplantation in children. The TCRbeta library was prepared with unique molecular identifiers. TCRdb redid the calling of the PCR reads with MiXCR, one entry per CDR3 protein. The profile shows 300,000 or so distinct CDR3 sequences, nearly 10% of them singletons. Sample: PBMCs from the stem cell graft donor, taken from the stem cell graft. These receptors came from a human donor who donated a stem cell graft to a child with SCID.

The CDR3 reads CASRPSPGQGSQYEQYF. Here the CDR3 DNA reads TGCGCCAGCAGACCCTCCCCGGGACAGGGGTCCCAATACGAGCAGTACTTC. The rearrangement links TRBV10-2 to TRBJ2-7; 10 bases align to TRBD1. The J segment lost 4 bases and the V segment lost 6 bases, leaving 15 bases of the junction unmatched. Looked up from germline, CDR1 is WSHSY and CDR2 is SAAADI. The CDR3 is made up of 17 amino acids.

This clonotype was found a few times. V usage is TRBV29-1 and J usage is TRBJ2-7; either TRBD1 or TRBD2 may fit D (5 bases each). The CDR3 runs 12 residues. Trimming removed 4 bases from V and 6 bases from J, with 13 bases in between. Germline V gene sequence: CDR1 SQVTM, CDR2 ANQGSEA. The CDR3 DNA reads TGCAGCGTTGCCGAGGGGCCGTCCGAGCAGTACTTC. Residues: CSVAEGPSEQYF.

This chain uses TRBV12-3 or TRBV12-4 with TRBJ1-2, with TRBD1 matching 8 bases. The CDR3 covers 14 residues. V dropped 6 bases and J dropped 2; count of bases not matched to a gene: 5. The CDR3 nucleotides are TGTGCCAGCAGCCAGGACAGGGCCAACTATGGCTACACCTTC. This sequence encodes CASSQDRANYGYTF.

This clonotype occurred a few times. V gene TRBV7-9 combines with J gene TRBJ1-6; no reliable D call. CDR1 and CDR2 (germline): SEHNR, FQNEAQ (reference sequence). CDR3 size: 15 residues. The V end was cut by 9 bases, the J end by 2 bases, with 14 bases between. The CDR3 is CASSHREAYNSPLHF. The DNA for the CDR3 is TGTGCCAGTAGCCACCGGGAAGCCTATAATTCACCCCTCCACTTT.

This clonotype was counted only a few times. J is TRBJ2-1 and V is TRBV5-1; possibly TRBD2 for D (6 bases). This CDR3 comprises 15 residues. The germline gives CDR1 SGHRS, CDR2 YFSETQ. The V end lost 1 base, the J end lost 7 bases, and 15 bases lay between the germline ends. In DNA form, the CDR3 reads TGCGCCAGCAGCTTGTCCGGACTAAACTTGAATGAGCAGTTCTTC. This gives the protein CASSLSGLNLNEQFF. The full variable domain, in which reference TRBV5-1 and TRBJ2-1 provide the parts outside the CDR3, is KAGVTQTPRYLIKTRGQQVTLSCSPISGHRSVSWYQQTPGQGLQFLFEYFSETQRNKGNFPGRFSGRQFSNSRSEMNVSTLELGDSALYLCASSLSGLNLNEQFFGPGTRLTVL.

The chain employs TRBV5-1 and TRBJ2-3, with TRBD1 matching 7 bases. The length of the CDR3 is 14 residues. Germline CDR1 is SGHRS and CDR2 is YFSETQ. V lost 5 bases to trimming and J lost 2 bases; unmatched junction nucleotides: 5. The CDR3 here is CASRKGQTTDTQYF. CDR3 in DNA: TGCGCCAGCAGGAAGGGACAGACCACAGATACGCAGTATTTT.

The chain is built from TRBV15 and TRBJ2-1, with D unresolved. Germline values: CDR1 LNHNV, CDR2 YYDKDF (reference sequence). The germline V and J ends were trimmed by 1 base and 5 bases, with 15 bases remaining between them. This CDR3 contains 16 residues. CDR3 in DNA: TGTGCCACCAGCAGAGCCCGGTTTACGGCTAACAATGAGCAGTTCTTC. Translated: CATSRARFTANNEQFF.

The chain recombines TRBV7-8 with TRBJ1-1; TRBD1 agrees at 8 bases. Germline CDR1 and CDR2: SGHVS and FQNEAQ. The CDR3 contains 16 residues. J lost 5 bases, V lost 1 base, and 9 bases had no gene match. The CDR3 here is CASSLGPGTGGTEAFF. CDR3 nucleotide sequence: TGTGCCAGCAGCTTAGGGCCCGGGACAGGTGGTACTGAAGCTTTCTTT.

This clonotype has ten or more counts. The germline gene is not matched at one end of the junction; a read error may be the cause. This rearrangement joins TRBV5-1 to TRBJ2-1; possible D gene TRBD1, 5 bases. This CDR3 is built from 12 residues. Germline V gives CDR1 SGHRS, CDR2 YFSETQ. The CDR3 sequence: CASSLGANEQFF. CDR3 DNA: TGTGCCAGCAGCTTAGGGGCAAATGAGCAGTTCTTC.

This clonotype has a count of ten or more. The V call is TRBV29-1, the J call TRBJ2-7, with 8 positions matching TRBD1. The germline V gene encodes CDR1 SQVTM and CDR2 ANQGSEA. Unmatched junction bases numbered 5, after V lost 7 bases and J lost 3 bases. This CDR3 has 12 amino acids. The CDR3 spells CSARTGIYEQYF. Written as DNA, the CDR3 is TGCAGCGCAAGGACAGGGATCTACGAGCAGTACTTC.

The chain recombines TRBV29-1 with TRBJ1-3, with D tentatively TRBD1 (5 bases). The CDR3 is 14 residues long. The V end lost 1 base, the J end lost 2 bases, and 9 bases lay between the germline ends. In germline, CDR1 is SQVTM, CDR2 ANQGSEA. Here the CDR3 DNA reads TGCAGCGTTGAAGGGTGGGGACCTGGAAACACCATATATTTT. It translates to CSVEGWGPGNTIYF.

This clonotype was counted between two and nine times. This sequence joins TRBV5-1 and TRBJ1-1; D gene ambiguous. This CDR3 comprises 12 residues. Germline CDR1 reads SGHRS; CDR2 reads YFSETQ. Trimming removed 4 bases from V and 1 base from J, with 5 bases in between. The CDR3 region has the DNA TGCGCCAGCAGCGTATCGAACACTGAAGCTTTCTTT. Translation: CASSVSNTEAFF.

This chain connects TRBV6-2 or TRBV6-3 to TRBJ2-7; 7 bases align to TRBD2. Germline V gene sequence: CDR1 MNHEY, CDR2 SVGEGT. The CDR3 loop spans 15 amino acids. V was clipped by 8 bases and J by 3 bases; unmatched bases: 13. DNA for the CDR3: TGTGCCAGCGTACCTAGCGGACAAATATACTACGAGCAGTACTTC. It is translated as CASVPSGQIYYEQYF.

The V gene is TRBV27, the J gene TRBJ2-2; TRBD1 is a possible D gene (7 bases). The CDR3 has 15 residues. CDR1 and CDR2 (germline): MNHEY, SMNVEV (reference sequence). V was clipped by 3 bases and J by 4 bases, with 12 bases between them. The CDR3 loop reads CASSLTGRSTGELFF. CDR3 DNA: TGTGCCAGCAGTTTGACAGGGAGGAGCACCGGGGAGCTGTTTTTT.

The V call is TRBV12-3 or TRBV12-4, the J call TRBJ1-2; D not certain. Trimming took 0 bases from V and 5 from J, leaving 10 bases between them. This CDR3 has 14 residues. CDR3 sequence (DNA): TGTGCCAGCAGTTTAGCTGCCCTCGAATATGGCTACACCTTC. It specifies CASSLAALEYGYTF.

The chain uses TRBV5-5 and TRBJ2-3; D not resolved. There are 15 residues in the CDR3. V shed 2 bases and J shed 1 base, with 11 bases lying between them. Germline V gene sequence: CDR1 SGHKS, CDR2 YYEKEE (reference sequence). The CDR3 coding sequence is TGTGCCAGCAGCTTAGGGCTACTCTGCACAGATACGCAGTATTTT. Protein sequence: CASSLGLLCTDTQYF.

This clonotype was recorded a few times. The chain recombines TRBV19 with TRBJ2-1; possibly TRBD2 for D (5 bases). This CDR3 has 13 residues. CDR1 and CDR2 (germline): LNHDA, SQIVND (reference sequence). Between the trimmed V and J ends, which lost 3 bases and 3 bases, there was a span of 6 bases. CDR3 nucleotides: TGTGCCAGTAGTATCCGGGACTACAATGAGCAGTTCTTC. Protein sequence: CASSIRDYNEQFF. Full variable domain (outside the CDR3, taken from reference TRBV19 and TRBJ2-1): DGGITQSPKYLFRKEGQNVTLSCEQNLNHDAMYWYRQDPGQGLRLIYYSQIVNDFQKGDIAEGYSVSREKKESFPLTVTSAQKNPTAFYLCASSIRDYNEQFFGPGTRLTVL.

J is TRBJ2-5 and V is TRBV9; D gene uncertain. This CDR3 contains 15 residues. Trimming removed 5 bases at V and 0 bases at J, with 14 bases between. Germline CDR1 SGDLS, CDR2 YYNGEE. The CDR3 sequence is CASSTEYGHQETQYF. The CDR3 DNA follows: TGTGCCAGCAGTACCGAATACGGACACCAAGAGACCCAGTACTTC. Full variable domain (remainder filled in from reference TRBV9 and TRBJ2-5): DSGVTQTPKHLITATGQRVTLRCSPRSGDLSVYWYQQSLDQGLQFLIQYYNGEERAKGNILERFSAQQFPDLHSELNLSSLELGDSALYFCASSTEYGHQETQYFGPGTRLLVL.

J is TRBJ2-5 and V is TRBV9, with 9 bases lining up with TRBD2. The V gene end was trimmed by 4 bases and the J gene end by 2 bases; junction bases not matched to a gene: 6. The germline CDR1 and CDR2 sequences are SGDLS and YYNGEE. The CDR3 has 15 amino acids. The CDR3, as DNA: TGTGCCAGCAGCCTGGTTAGCGGGGGACAAGAGACCCAGTACTTC. Its protein is CASSLVSGGQETQYF.

The V call is TRBV4-1, the J call TRBJ2-1; 9 bases match TRBD1. This CDR3 contains 15 residues. The V gene's germline CDR1 is MGHRA and CDR2 YSYEKL. V lost 7 bases and J lost 1; bases outside the gene matches: 5. The CDR3: CASTGQGTSYNEQFF. As DNA, the CDR3 is TGCGCCAGCACAGGACAGGGGACTTCCTACAATGAGCAGTTCTTC.

This sequence joins TRBV29-1 and TRBJ1-3, with D tentatively TRBD1 (6 bases). V was trimmed by 6 bases and J by 2 bases, leaving 14 bases between them. Germline loops: CDR1 SQVTM, CDR2 ANQGSEA. The CDR3 runs 14 residues. CDR3 sequence reads: CSVRQELTGNTIYF. The CDR3 DNA follows: TGCAGCGTGAGACAGGAACTTACTGGAAACACCATATATTTT.

This clonotype was counted a few times. The chain couples TRBV20-1 to TRBJ2-7; 9 positions match TRBD2. The CDR3 length is 14 residues. Germline CDR1 DFQATT, CDR2 SNEGSKA (reference sequence). J lost 1 base, V lost 6 bases, and 7 bases had no gene match. CDR3 DNA sequence: TGCAGTGCGATTGGAGCGGGGGGTTCCTACGAGCAGTACTTC. It codes for CSAIGAGGSYEQYF.

This clonotype has more than one count but fewer than ten. V is TRBV7-9 and J is TRBJ2-7, with a tentative D call TRBD2 (5 bases). V was cut by 4 bases and J by 11 bases, with 24 bases left in between. The CDR3 loop spans 15 amino acids. The germline gives CDR1 SEHNR, CDR2 FQNEAQ (reference sequence). CDR3 bases: TGTGCCAGCAGCTCGGCTGCGCAGAGGGTACGAGTGAAGTACTTC. It is translated as CASSSAAQRVRVKYF.

Only a few counts were recorded for this clonotype. This sequence joins TRBV7-2 and TRBJ2-7, with 8 nucleotides matching TRBD2. The CDR3 runs 15 residues. V shed 5 bases and J 0 bases; nucleotides not matched to a gene: 6. Per germline, CDR1 SGHTA and CDR2 FQGNSA. The CDR3 reads CASSDSGATSYEQYF. Here the CDR3 DNA reads TGTGCCAGCAGCGATAGCGGGGCAACCTCCTACGAGCAGTACTTC.

V usage is TRBV7-9 and J usage is TRBJ2-1; D unresolved. Trimming stripped 5 bases from V and 0 bases from J, with 5 bases between. This CDR3 has 13 residues. Germline V gene sequence: CDR1 SEHNR, CDR2 FQNEAQ (reference sequence). The CDR3, as DNA: TGTGCCAGCAGCCTTATCTCCTACAATGAGCAGTTCTTC. Translating gives CASSLISYNEQFF.

This clonotype was detected ten times or more. The chain couples TRBV4-1 to TRBJ2-2; TRBD1 agrees at 7 bases. The germline CDR1 and CDR2 sequences are MGHRA and YSYEKL. Trimming cost V 0 bases and J 0 bases; bases outside gene matches: 4. The CDR3 extends over 17 amino acids. The CDR3: CASSQDRQGANTGELFF. For the CDR3, the DNA is TGCGCCAGCAGCCAAGATCGACAGGGAGCGAACACCGGGGAGCTGTTTTTT.